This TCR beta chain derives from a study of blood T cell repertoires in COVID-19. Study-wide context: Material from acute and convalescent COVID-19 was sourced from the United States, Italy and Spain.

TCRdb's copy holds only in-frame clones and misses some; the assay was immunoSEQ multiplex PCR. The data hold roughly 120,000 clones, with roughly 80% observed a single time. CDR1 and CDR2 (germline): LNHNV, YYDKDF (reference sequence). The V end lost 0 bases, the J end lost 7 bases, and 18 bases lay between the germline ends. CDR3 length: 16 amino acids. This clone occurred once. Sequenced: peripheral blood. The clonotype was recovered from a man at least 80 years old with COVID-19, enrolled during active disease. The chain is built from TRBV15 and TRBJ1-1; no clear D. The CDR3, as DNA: TGTGCCACCAGCAGAGATCGTGGAGAGAAAATCGGTGAAGCTTTCTTT. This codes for CATSRDRGEKIGEAFF.